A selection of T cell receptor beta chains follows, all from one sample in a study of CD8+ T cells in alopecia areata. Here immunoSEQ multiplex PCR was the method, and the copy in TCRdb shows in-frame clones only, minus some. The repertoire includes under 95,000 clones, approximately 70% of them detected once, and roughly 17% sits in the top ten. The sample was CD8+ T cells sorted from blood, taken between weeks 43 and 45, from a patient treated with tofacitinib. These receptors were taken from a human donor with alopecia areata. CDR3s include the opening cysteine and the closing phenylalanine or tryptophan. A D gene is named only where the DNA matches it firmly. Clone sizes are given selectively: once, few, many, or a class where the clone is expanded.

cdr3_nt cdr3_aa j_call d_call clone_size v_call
TGCAGCGTTGAAGGGGCGACCGGGGAGCTGTTTTTT CSVEGATGELFF TRBJ2-2 . . TRBV29-1
TGTGCCAGCAGTTATAAGGGGGTTCAGCCCCAGCATTTT CASSYKGVQPQHF TRBJ1-5 . . TRBV6-5
TGCGCCAGCGGGAGTGCCTCCTACGAGCAGTACTTC CASGSASYEQYF TRBJ2-7 . . TRBV10-2
TGTGCCAGCAGCTCTCTGGGGAAGGGCTCCTACGAGCAGTACTTC CASSSLGKGSYEQYF TRBJ2-7 . . TRBV13
TGTGCCAGCAGCCCGGGGGGCCTGATGAAAGAGACCCAGTACTTC CASSPGGLMKETQYF TRBJ2-5 . . TRBV7-2
TGTGCCAGCAGGAACAGGGGTTACTTGGGGAATGAGCAGTTCTTC CASRNRGYLGNEQFF TRBJ2-1 TRBD1 . TRBV2
TGTGCCAGCAGTTCCTCCGTGGCAGACTATGGCTACACCTTC CASSSSVADYGYTF TRBJ1-2 . . TRBV27
TGCAGCGTTGCCGAGGGAAACACTGAAGCTTTCTTT CSVAEGNTEAFF TRBJ1-1 . . TRBV29-1
TGCGCCAGCAGCCAAGATAAGGATTACGAGCAGTACTTC CASSQDKDYEQYF TRBJ2-7 . . TRBV4-3
TGTGCCAGCAGCTCGAGACAGGACCGCAATTCACCCCTCCACTTT CASSSRQDRNSPLHF TRBJ1-6 . few TRBV13
TGTGCCAGCAGCCCCACTAGCACAGATACGCAGTATTTT CASSPTSTDTQYF TRBJ2-3 . . TRBV13
TGCAGTACGGACCGGGAGCATGGCTACACCTTC CSTDREHGYTF TRBJ1-2 . . TRBV20-1
TGTGCCAGTAGTCTAGGAGATGACACTGAAGCTTTCTTT CASSLGDDTEAFF TRBJ1-1 . . TRBV19
TGTGCCAGCAGTTACTCGACAGAATATACGCAGTATTTT CASSYSTEYTQYF TRBJ2-3 . . TRBV6-6
TGTGCCAGCAGCCCCGAAATCGGGACAGATCTGAACACCGGGGAGCTGTTTTTT CASSPEIGTDLNTGELFF TRBJ2-2 TRBD1 . TRBV7-9
TGTGCCAGCAGCCCAAGCGGGGGGGCGTTGGATGAGCAGTTCTTC CASSPSGGALDEQFF TRBJ2-1 TRBD2 . TRBV7-9
TGTGCCACCCAGGCGGCGACAGGGGAATCATCAACCTATGGCTACACCTTC CATQAATGESSTYGYTF TRBJ1-2 TRBD1 . TRBV2
TGCAGCGTTGTATCGCAGGGGGTAGGCGAGCAGTACTTC CSVVSQGVGEQYF TRBJ2-7 TRBD1 . TRBV29-1
TGTGCCAGCAGTTTAGTCACTAGCGGGGGGATATACAATGAGCAGTTCTTC CASSLVTSGGIYNEQFF TRBJ2-1 TRBD2 . TRBV27
TGTGCCAGCAGCTTAGGGACAAATAGCAATCAGCCCCAGCATTTT CASSLGTNSNQPQHF TRBJ1-5 . . TRBV7-6
TGTGCCAGCAACGAGGGCAGGGTGAGCACAGATACGCAGTATTTT CASNEGRVSTDTQYF TRBJ2-3 . . TRBV2
TGTGCCAGCAGCCCCAGGGCCTCCTCCACAGATACGCAGTATTTT CASSPRASSTDTQYF TRBJ2-3 . . TRBV7-2
TGTGCCAGCAGTTTACAGGCGGGGTATGGCACAGATACGCAGTATTTT CASSLQAGYGTDTQYF TRBJ2-3 . . TRBV27
TGTGCCAGCAGCTTGTCAGGGACAGCCTACGAGCAGTACTTC CASSLSGTAYEQYF TRBJ2-7 TRBD1 . TRBV5-6
TGTGCCACCAGCAGAGATGCGGGGCTGGACACTGAAGCTTTCTTT CATSRDAGLDTEAFF TRBJ1-1 . . TRBV15
TGTGCCAGCAGTCACGACAGGGACTATGGCTACACCTTC CASSHDRDYGYTF TRBJ1-2 TRBD1 . TRBV13
TGTGCCTGGAGTGCAGGGAGCTCCTACAATGAGCAGTTCTTC CAWSAGSSYNEQFF TRBJ2-1 . . TRBV30
TGTGCCAGCACCTCCGAGCTAGCAGAGGCCGAGCAGTACTTC CASTSELAEAEQYF TRBJ2-7 . . TRBV11-2
TGTGCCAGCAGTTACTCGCACCTAAACACTGAAGCTTTCTTT CASSYSHLNTEAFF TRBJ1-1 . . TRBV6-5
TGTGCCAGCAGCGTAAGCTCCTACGAGCAGTACTTC CASSVSSYEQYF TRBJ2-7 . . TRBV13
TGTGCCATCAGCCCACAGGGGGCCGGGGAGCTGTTTTTT CAISPQGAGELFF TRBJ2-2 TRBD1 . TRBV10-3
TGTGCCAGTACGGGGGGATTGAACACTGAAGCTTTCTTT CASTGGLNTEAFF TRBJ1-1 . . TRBV19
TGTGCCAGCAGCCGACAGGGCACTGAAGCTTTCTTT CASSRQGTEAFF TRBJ1-1 TRBD1 . TRBV7-9
TGCGCCAGCAGCCAAGTGTTGGGTAGCAATCAGCCCCAGCATTTT CASSQVLGSNQPQHF TRBJ1-5 . . TRBV4-3
TGTGCCAGCAGTTTTATGCGGGGGGGCAATCAGCCCCAGCATTTT CASSFMRGGNQPQHF TRBJ1-5 . . TRBV27
TGTGCCAGCAGTTTCAACCATCCGGCAGGGACAGAAGCTTTCTTT CASSFNHPAGTEAFF TRBJ1-1 . . TRBV27
TGTGCCAGCAGTCACAAGGGACTAGCGGAAGATACGCAGTATTTT CASSHKGLAEDTQYF TRBJ2-3 TRBD2 . TRBV6-5
TGTGCCAGCAGCTTAGAGAGCGGGGGGGAAGAGACCCAGTACTTC CASSLESGGEETQYF TRBJ2-5 TRBD2 . TRBV7-8
TGTGCCAGCAGCTTGGCGGGAACGGACAGACCGAATCAGCCCCAGCATTTT CASSLAGTDRPNQPQHF TRBJ1-5 . few TRBV5-6
TGTGCCAGCATACAAAGCGGGGAGGGGTACAATGAGCAGTTCTTC CASIQSGEGYNEQFF TRBJ2-1 TRBD2 once TRBV6-6
TGTGCCACCCGAGCGGGGGGCCTTGATGAGCAGTTCTTC CATRAGGLDEQFF TRBJ2-1 TRBD2 . TRBV10-3